Presented here are 22 T cell receptor beta chains from one specimen sequenced in a study of identical twins. MiXCR was run by TCRdb on the 5' RACE reads, yielding one entry per CDR3 protein. The sample contains some 600,000 distinct CDR3 sequences, less than 9% of which appear only once. The same sample was also studied in work on yellow fever vaccine responses in identical twins.

The sample comprised PBMCs. The receptors originated from a woman aged 18-35 years in good health.

The CDR3 loop is CSARLTRVGDTQYF. The DNA of the CDR3 is TGCAGTGCTAGGCTGACCCGGGTCGGGGATACGCAGTATTTT. The V gene is TRBV20-1, the J gene TRBJ2-3; D unresolved. This CDR3 contains 14 residues. V was clipped by 3 bases and J by 6 bases, with 16 bases between them. The germline CDR1 and CDR2 sequences are DFQATT and SNEGSKA (reference sequence).

This chain uses TRBV5-1 with TRBJ2-1; 12 bases map to TRBD2. The CDR3 consists of 16 residues. Per the germline V gene, CDR1 is SGHRS and CDR2 is YFSETQ. The V and J ends lost 3 bases and 7 bases, in that order; junction bases with no gene match: 8. CDR3 amino acids: CASSSVPGLAGNEQFF. CDR3 coding DNA: TGCGCCAGCAGCTCGGTACCGGGACTAGCGGGTAATGAGCAGTTCTTC.

In regard to this clonotype: A far larger clone is just one base off, so this is likely a read error. The gene calls are TRBV28 and TRBJ2-2, with D uncertain. This CDR3 contains 12 residues. V lost 5 bases, J lost 5 bases, and 6 bases lay in between. Germline lookup yields CDR1 MDHEN and CDR2 SYDVKM. This CDR3 is CASSPETGELFF. The CDR3, as DNA: TGTGCCAGCAGTCCCGAGACCGGGGAGCTGTTTTTT.

This clonotype showed up just a few times. The CDR3 nucleotides read TGTGCCAGCAGCCAAGGACACAGCACAGATACGCAGTATTTT. It specifies CASSQGHSTDTQYF. The chain recombines TRBV3-1 with TRBJ2-3, with D uncertain. Germline CDR1 LGHDT, CDR2 YNNKEL (reference sequence). V was clipped by 1 base and J by 0 bases, with 5 bases between them. The CDR3 covers 14 residues.

This clonotype was counted a few times. V is TRBV5-1 and J is TRBJ1-1; TRBD1 matches at 8 bases. V lost 4 bases to trimming and J lost 1 base; unmatched junction nucleotides: 6. Germline V gives CDR1 SGHRS, CDR2 YFSETQ. The CDR3 totals 15 residues. CDR3 residues: CASSPGTGSNTEAFF. As DNA, the CDR3 is TGCGCCAGCAGCCCCGGGACAGGTTCGAACACTGAAGCTTTCTTT.

CDR3 amino acids: CASSRGTLSTDTQYF. The CDR3 DNA follows: TGTGCCAGCAGCCGCGGGACACTTTCCACAGATACGCAGTATTTT. The genes are TRBV7-6 and TRBJ2-3, with D perhaps being TRBD1 or TRBD2 (6 bases each). Trimming removed 5 bases at V and 2 bases at J, with 14 bases between. Germline CDR1 reads SGHVS; CDR2 reads FNYEAQ. CDR3 length equals 15 residues. The entire variable domain, with the rest obtained from reference TRBV7-6 and TRBJ2-3, is as follows: GAGVSQSPRYKVTKRGQDVALRCDPISGHVSLYWYRQALGQGPEFLTYFNYEAQQDKSGLPNDRFSAERPEGSISTLTIQRTEQRDSAMYRCASSRGTLSTDTQYFGPGTRLTVL.

This clonotype was counted between two and nine times. The genes are TRBV11-1 and TRBJ2-2; perhaps TRBD2 as D (7 bases). Trimming left V 7 bases short and J 4 bases short, with 31 bases between. Germline V gene sequence: CDR1 SGHAT, CDR2 FQDESV (reference sequence). This CDR3 contains 20 residues. The CDR3, as DNA: TGTGCCAGCATCCTGGGACGGACTAGTAGTGGGGGCCTTCCCACCGGGGAGCTGTTTTTT. Translation gives CASILGRTSSGGLPTGELFF.

This sequence joins TRBV10-3 and TRBJ2-1; 7 nucleotides align to TRBD1. J was trimmed by 2 bases and V by 9 bases; bases with no gene match: 7. The CDR3 spans 14 residues. Germline CDR1 and CDR2: ENHRY and SYGVKD. CDR3 sequence reads: CAIKPGTAYNEQFF. The CDR3 DNA sequence: TGTGCCATAAAACCCGGGACAGCCTACAATGAGCAGTTCTTC.

This clonotype showed up just a few times. The chain has TRBV12-3 or TRBV12-4 and TRBJ2-1; D unclear. The V gene lost 3 bases and the J gene lost 6 bases, with 12 bases spanning the gap. The CDR3 extends over 14 amino acids. CDR3 in DNA: TGTGCCAGCAGTTTTGATATACCAACCAATGAGCAGTTCTTC. It specifies CASSFDIPTNEQFF.

The sample holds many counts of this clonotype. This chain joins TRBV27 and TRBJ2-4; 7 bases fit TRBD1. The ends lost 5 bases at V and 0 bases at J; junction bases unmatched: 19. The V gene's germline CDR1 is MNHEY and CDR2 SMNVEV (reference sequence). The CDR3 has 20 amino acids. The CDR3 DNA sequence: TGTGCCAGCAGTCCGCGCCCCCGGGACAGAGGTAGATTAGCCAAAAACATTCAGTACTTC. It is translated as CASSPRPRDRGRLAKNIQYF.

This clonotype was seen only a few times. V is TRBV6-1 and J is TRBJ1-2, with D unresolved. With 4 bases removed from V and 8 bases from J, the gap between germline ends came to 20 bases. Per germline, CDR1 MNHNS and CDR2 SASEGT. The CDR3 is 15 residues long. CDR3 loop: CASSGLLDGMWGYTF. The DNA of the CDR3 is TGTGCCAGCAGTGGACTCCTGGACGGGATGTGGGGCTACACCTTC.

The sample holds a few counts of this clonotype. V usage is TRBV25-1 and J usage is TRBJ2-5; D possibly uses TRBD1 or TRBD2 (5 bases each). Trimming took off 3 bases at V and 1 base at J, with 15 bases between the two ends. Germline V CDR1 and CDR2: MGHDK, SYGVNS. CDR3 length equals 16 residues. The CDR3 loop reads CASSDLTGGGQETQYF. The CDR3 DNA follows: TGTGCCAGCAGTGACCTGACGGGTGGGGGCCAAGAGACCCAGTACTTC.

This rearrangement joins TRBV20-1 to TRBJ1-2; 9 bases line up with TRBD1. Germline V gene data show CDR1 as DFQATT and CDR2 as SNEGSKA (reference sequence). This CDR3 has 15 residues. The CDR3 region is CRGSQGATVNYGYTF. The CDR3 DNA is TGCAGGGGTTCACAGGGGGCGACCGTAAACTATGGCTACACCTTC.

There are a few counts of this clonotype. This rearrangement joins TRBV12-3 or TRBV12-4 to TRBJ2-1; 8 bases match TRBD2. The CDR3 spans 14 residues. The V segment lost 6 bases and the J segment 9 bases; nucleotides outside the gene matches: 10. CDR3: CASSPIRLALEQFF. The CDR3 DNA follows: TGTGCCAGCAGCCCGATACGACTAGCGCTTGAGCAGTTCTTC.

This clonotype was counted between two and nine times. This rearrangement joins TRBV7-9 to TRBJ2-1, with a possible D match to TRBD1 (5 bases). This CDR3 spans 13 amino acids. Looked up from germline, CDR1 is SEHNR and CDR2 is FQNEAQ (reference sequence). V shed 8 bases and J shed 6 bases, with 14 bases lying between them. CDR3 protein: CASGEAGFNEQFF. CDR3 nucleotides: TGTGCCAGCGGAGAGGCAGGGTTCAATGAGCAGTTCTTC.

V is TRBV20-1 and J is TRBJ2-7; 7 nucleotides line up with TRBD2. This CDR3 is built from 14 residues. Germline V lookup: CDR1 DFQATT, CDR2 SNEGSKA (reference sequence). The J segment lost 2 bases and the V segment lost 5 bases, leaving 9 bases of the junction unmatched. CDR3 sequence: CSAGPGTIAYEQYF. DNA for the CDR3: TGCAGTGCTGGCCCCGGGACTATAGCCTACGAGCAGTACTTC.

This clonotype has more than one count but fewer than ten. The V gene is TRBV24-1, the J gene TRBJ2-4, with D perhaps TRBD2 (6 bases). CDR1 and CDR2 from the germline V gene are KGHDR and SFDVKD. V was pared by 4 bases and J by 1 base, with 10 bases between. The CDR3 is 15 residues long. The CDR3 sequence: CATSEGREAKNIQYF. CDR3 coding DNA: TGTGCCACCAGTGAAGGACGGGAGGCCAAAAACATTCAGTACTTC.

J is TRBJ2-3 and V is TRBV6-1; tentative D call: TRBD2 (6 bases). The germline V and J ends were trimmed by 5 bases and 6 bases, with 18 bases remaining between them. Germline assignment: CDR1 MNHNS and CDR2 SASEGT. The CDR3 is 15 residues long. The CDR3 spells CASSTRGTSTDTQYF. The CDR3 DNA reads TGTGCCAGCAGTACCCGGGGGACCTCTACTGATACGCAGTATTTT.

The chain carries TRBV7-2 and TRBJ2-1; 7 bases agree with TRBD1. The CDR3 length is 12 residues. V was pared by 5 bases and J by 9 bases, with 4 bases of the junction left unmatched. In germline, CDR1 is SGHTA, CDR2 FQGNSA. The chain's CDR3 is CASSIRQGEQFF. The DNA for the CDR3 is TGTGCCAGCAGCATCAGACAGGGTGAGCAGTTCTTC.

Ten or more counts support this clonotype. The gene calls are TRBV18 and TRBJ2-3; 8 bases match TRBD2. CDR1 and CDR2 (germline): KGHSH, LQKENI. The CDR3 extends over 14 amino acids. V gave up 3 bases and J gave up 3 bases; unmatched junction bases: 2. CDR3 nucleotide sequence: TGTGCCAGCTCACCTAGACTAGCGACAGATACGCAGTATTTT. This codes for CASSPRLATDTQYF.

There are a few counts of this clonotype. The genes are TRBV5-1 and TRBJ1-6, with a tentative D call TRBD1 (5 bases). CDR1 is SGHRS and CDR2 is YFSETQ in the germline V gene. V lost 4 bases, J lost 11 bases, and 16 bases lay in between. The CDR3 loop spans 14 amino acids. CDR3 loop: CASSLSGGGPPLHF. CDR3 sequence (DNA): TGCGCCAGCAGCCTCTCGGGCGGGGGTCCACCCCTCCACTTT.

Ten or more counts support this clonotype. This sequence joins TRBV9 and TRBJ2-1, with D uncertain. In germline, CDR1 is SGDLS, CDR2 YYNGEE. Trimming left V 2 bases short and J 3 bases short, with 9 bases between. The CDR3 has 14 residues. CDR3 DNA: TGTGCCAGCAGCGTGTCTCATTTCTACAATGAGCAGTTCTTC. It codes for CASSVSHFYNEQFF. Filled out from reference TRBV9 and TRBJ2-1, the complete variable domain reads DSGVTQTPKHLITATGQRVTLRCSPRSGDLSVYWYQQSLDQGLQFLIQYYNGEERAKGNILERFSAQQFPDLHSELNLSSLELGDSALYFCASSVSHFYNEQFFGPGTRLTVL.